These 20 T cell receptor beta chains originate from one sample sequenced in a study of T cell responses to AZD1222 COVID-19 vaccine. Only in-frame clones appear in the TCRdb table, and some are missing; sequencing was by immunoSEQ multiplex PCR. The table lists 120,000 or so clones, around 87% of them singletons. Here the sequenced sample was peripheral blood, taken on day 0 of AZD1222 vaccination. The receptors here all came from an adult in good health.

This chain joins TRBV6-6 and TRBJ2-2; D is perhaps TRBD2 (6 bases). V was cut by 10 bases and J by 4 bases, with 16 bases left in between. The CDR3 runs to 14 residues. Germline CDR1 reads MNHNY; CDR2 reads SVGAGI (reference sequence). This CDR3 reads CANSREYSTGELFF. The DNA of the CDR3 is TGTGCCAACAGCCGGGAGTACAGCACCGGGGAGCTGTTTTTT.

The gene calls are TRBV4-2 and TRBJ2-1; tentative D call: TRBD1 (5 bases). The V gene lost 1 base and the J gene lost 8 bases, with 12 bases spanning the gap. Germline V gene sequence: CDR1 LGHNA, CDR2 YNFKEQ. This CDR3 is 14 amino acids long. The CDR3 protein is CASSQASGWDEQFF. In DNA, the CDR3 is TGTGCCAGCAGCCAAGCCTCAGGGTGGGATGAGCAGTTCTTC.

The gene calls are TRBV5-1 and TRBJ2-7; possible D gene TRBD2, 5 bases. Germline V lookup: CDR1 SGHRS, CDR2 YFSETQ. The CDR3 has 11 amino acids. Trimming shortened V by 9 bases and J by 6 bases, and 13 bases separated the two germline ends. The CDR3 reads CAINTLAEQYF. DNA for the CDR3: TGCGCCATCAACACCCTAGCCGAGCAGTACTTC.

The gene calls are TRBV19 and TRBJ2-7; D is perhaps TRBD1 (6 bases). Germline V gene sequence: CDR1 LNHDA, CDR2 SQIVND (reference sequence). This CDR3 region has 13 residues. V gave up 5 bases and J gave up 5 bases, with 13 bases separating them. For the CDR3, the DNA is TGTGCCAGTAGTGGATCAGGGGTGGACGAGCAGTACTTC. Translation: CASSGSGVDEQYF.

The rearrangement links TRBV18 to TRBJ1-1; TRBD1 agrees at 10 bases. The V gene end was trimmed by 6 bases and the J gene end by 5 bases; junction bases not matched to a gene: 6. This CDR3 spans 14 amino acids. Germline CDR1 KGHSH, CDR2 LQKENI. CDR3 coding DNA: TGTGCCAGCTCCTCGGGACAGGGGTTGACTGAAGCTTTCTTT. Translating it yields CASSSGQGLTEAFF.

There are a few counts of this clone. The chain couples TRBV5-4 to TRBJ1-6, with D tentatively TRBD1 (5 bases). Trimming took off 1 base at V and 1 base at J, with 12 bases between the two ends. This CDR3 comprises 17 residues. Germline V gene data show CDR1 as SGHNT and CDR2 as YYREEE (reference sequence). In nucleotides, the CDR3 is TGTGCCAGCAGCTTGATGGGGCGAACGTCCTATAATTCACCCCTCCACTTT. Protein sequence: CASSLMGRTSYNSPLHF.

The chain employs TRBV12-3 or TRBV12-4 and TRBJ2-1; unclear D gene. Trimming pared 3 bases from V and 13 bases from J, leaving 1 base between. The CDR3 consists of 8 residues. This chain's CDR3 is CASSFQFF. The CDR3 region has the DNA TGTGCCAGCAGTTTTCAGTTCTTC.

This sequence joins TRBV9 and TRBJ2-5, with D possibly matching TRBD1 (6 bases). Germline CDR1 SGDLS, CDR2 YYNGEE. This CDR3 is 16 amino acids long. Trimming pared 0 bases from V and 1 base from J, leaving 13 bases between. CDR3 region: CASSVGAGDAQETQYF. DNA of the CDR3: TGTGCCAGCAGCGTAGGGGCAGGGGACGCCCAAGAGACCCAGTACTTC. Together with reference TRBV9 and TRBJ2-5, the CDR3 gives the full variable domain: DSGVTQTPKHLITATGQRVTLRCSPRSGDLSVYWYQQSLDQGLQFLIQYYNGEERAKGNILERFSAQQFPDLHSELNLSSLELGDSALYFCASSVGAGDAQETQYFGPGTRLLVL.

The rearrangement joins TRBV9 to TRBJ2-7, with 8 bases aligning to TRBD2. Germline V gene data show CDR1 as SGDLS and CDR2 as YYNGEE. This CDR3 has 14 amino acids. The ends lost 2 bases at V and 4 bases at J; junction bases unmatched: 5. The CDR3 sequence is CASSVGTSRYEQYF. CDR3 bases: TGTGCCAGCAGCGTGGGGACTAGTCGGTACGAGCAGTACTTC.

The chain links TRBV7-9 to TRBJ2-6; D is ambiguous. CDR1 and CDR2 (germline): SEHNR, FQNEAQ (reference sequence). Between the trimmed V and J ends, which lost 5 bases and 4 bases, there was a span of 3 bases. The CDR3 consists of 12 residues. In nucleotides, the CDR3 is TGTGCCAGCAGCCCCGGGGCCAACGTCCTGACTTTC. This codes for CASSPGANVLTF.

This sequence joins TRBV19 and TRBJ2-1, with a possible D match to TRBD1 (6 bases). Trimming pared 4 bases from V and 1 base from J, leaving 17 bases between. This CDR3 has 17 residues. Germline V gene sequence: CDR1 LNHDA, CDR2 SQIVND (reference sequence). This CDR3 reads CASSTFRGKGSYNEQFF. The CDR3 coding sequence is TGTGCCAGTAGTACATTTAGGGGGAAAGGATCCTACAATGAGCAGTTCTTC.

The chain recombines TRBV5-4 with TRBJ2-7; D is uncertain. The germline gives CDR1 SGHNT, CDR2 YYREEE (reference sequence). The CDR3 contains 15 residues. V lost 2 bases, J lost 2 bases, and 14 bases lay in between. The CDR3 sequence is CASSFGRTVPYEQYF. CDR3 nucleotides: TGTGCCAGCAGCTTCGGACGAACTGTACCCTACGAGCAGTACTTC.

In DNA, the CDR3 is TGTGCCAGTAGTGATGGGGCCTTACTGGCCGGAAACACCATATATTTT. Translating it yields CASSDGALLAGNTIYF. The V gene is TRBV19, the J gene TRBJ1-3; possible D gene TRBD1, 5 bases. The CDR3 spans 16 residues. With 5 bases removed from V and 4 bases from J, the gap between germline ends came to 18 bases. The germline CDR1 and CDR2 sequences are LNHDA and SQIVND (reference sequence).

This sequence joins TRBV7-9 and TRBJ2-7; D tentatively fits TRBD1 or TRBD2 (5 bases each). This CDR3 spans 12 amino acids. The V gene's germline CDR1 is SEHNR and CDR2 FQNEAQ (reference sequence). Trimming pared 8 bases from V and 1 base from J, leaving 9 bases between. CDR3 sequence: CASGDGSYEQYF. The CDR3 nucleotides read TGTGCCAGCGGGGACGGATCCTACGAGCAGTACTTC.

The gene calls are TRBV30 and TRBJ2-2; D uncertain. CDR3 size: 12 residues. The ends were cut back, 4 bases at V and 7 bases at J, with 10 bases in the middle. Germline CDR1 GTSNPN, CDR2 SVGIG (reference sequence). CDR3 loop: CAWKSSIGELFF. CDR3 in DNA: TGTGCCTGGAAAAGCAGCATCGGGGAGCTGTTTTTT. Full variable domain (rest looked up from reference TRBV30 and TRBJ2-2): SQTIHQWPATLVQPVGSPLSLECTVEGTSNPNLYWYRQAAGRGLQLLFYSVGIGQISSEVPQNLSASRPQDRQFILSSKKLLLSDSGFYLCAWKSSIGELFFGEGSRLTVL.

This rearrangement joins TRBV12-3 or TRBV12-4 to TRBJ1-2; D gene ambiguous. This CDR3 region has 13 residues. V lost 2 bases, J lost 4 bases, and 8 bases lay in between. CDR3 sequence: CASSLQAGYGYTF. The CDR3 nucleotides are TGTGCCAGCAGTTTACAGGCTGGCTATGGCTACACCTTC.

V is TRBV24-1 and J is TRBJ2-7; D unresolved. The CDR3 has 13 residues. Trimming shortened V by 0 bases and J by 5 bases, and 7 bases separated the two germline ends. Germline CDR1 KGHDR, CDR2 SFDVKD. The CDR3 spells CATSDLLGNEQYF. The CDR3 nucleotides are TGTGCCACCAGTGATTTGTTGGGGAACGAGCAGTACTTC.

The J gene is TRBJ2-2, the V gene TRBV6-5; D might be TRBD2 (5 bases). The CDR3 extends over 15 amino acids. Trimming pared 1 base from V and 1 base from J, leaving 7 bases between. Germline CDR1 reads MNHEY; CDR2 reads SVGAGI. CDR3 sequence: CASSYFGGNTGELFF. The DNA of the CDR3 is TGTGCCAGCAGTTACTTTGGAGGGAACACCGGGGAGCTGTTTTTT.

This sequence joins TRBV27 and TRBJ2-4, with a tentative D call TRBD1 (6 bases). Germline V gene lookup returns CDR1 MNHEY and CDR2 SMNVEV (reference sequence). Between the trimmed V and J ends, which lost 4 bases and 0 bases, there was a span of 10 bases. The CDR3 totals 15 residues. The CDR3 loop reads CASSSGVIAKNIQYF. DNA for the CDR3: TGTGCCAGCAGTTCAGGGGTAATAGCCAAAAACATTCAGTACTTC.

The chain links TRBV2 to TRBJ1-1; D call uncertain. The germline V gene has CDR1 SNHLY and CDR2 FYNNEI. This CDR3 region has 15 residues. V was shortened by 6 bases and J by 3 bases, with 17 bases between the two germline ends. This chain's CDR3 is CASRPTPAEYTEAFF. CDR3 bases: TGTGCCAGCAGGCCCACCCCTGCGGAGTACACTGAAGCTTTCTTT.